The T cell receptor (beta chain) described here comes from a study of blood T cells in healthy people across ages. With a J-beta primer mix and a sample-barcoded 5' primer, a second PCR ran about 6 to 11 cycles. TCRdb reprocessed the 5' RACE reads with MiXCR, giving one entry per CDR3 protein. The table includes about 620,000 distinct CDR3 sequences, around 52% detected once. Per sample, extraction of total RNA gave at least 5 micrograms in every case. The sequence was obtained from a woman of 80 years or more in good health. The sequenced sample consisted of blood.

The CDR3 bases are TGTGCCACCAGCTCTCGGGAGGGCTTAGCCAAAAACATTCAGTACTTC. Its translation: CATSSREGLAKNIQYF. The V gene is TRBV15, the J gene TRBJ2-4; 8 bases are a match to TRBD2. The ends lost 5 bases at V and 0 bases at J; junction bases unmatched: 6. This CDR3 spans 16 amino acids. CDR1 is LNHNV and CDR2 is YYDKDF in the germline V gene (reference sequence). The variable domain in full, with the rest retrieved from reference TRBV15 and TRBJ2-4, is DAMVIQNPRYQVTQFGKPVTLSCSQTLNHNVMYWYQQKSSQAPKLLFHYYDKDFNNEADTPDNFQSRRPNTSFCFLDIRSPGLGDTAMYLCATSSREGLAKNIQYFGAGTRLSVL.